A single sample is the source of the 16 T cell receptor beta chains below, sequenced in a study of beta chain features in type 1 diabetes. Broader study findings: TCRB CDR3s were moderately but significantly shorter in Type 1 diabetes patients in all four CD4+ subsets.

For these TCRs, the target antigens are not known. Every bit of the isolated RNA underwent reverse transcription, so sequencing read expressed TCRB transcripts. TCRdb's table, derived via immunoSEQ multiplex PCR, lists solely in-frame clones and lacks some. The sample includes hundreds of thousands of clones, around 15% of them seen just once. The specimen sequenced was naive CD4+ T cells from blood. These receptors were taken from a man younger than 35 with type 1 diabetes.

The V call is TRBV9, the J call TRBJ2-1; possibly TRBD2 for D (5 bases). Germline V CDR1 and CDR2: SGDLS, YYNGEE. The CDR3 runs 13 residues. V lost 1 base and J 7 bases, leaving 9 bases between the germline ends. This CDR3 reads CASSVLSGNEQFF. CDR3 nucleotide sequence: TGTGCCAGCAGCGTACTTTCGGGAAATGAGCAGTTCTTC.

The chain combines TRBV7-2 with TRBJ2-7; D ambiguous. This CDR3 has 14 residues. Trimming took 5 bases from V and 1 from J, leaving 12 bases between them. Germline V gene lookup returns CDR1 SGHTA and CDR2 FQGNSA. For the CDR3, the DNA is TGTGCCAGCAGCCCGCGGTCTGATTCCTACGAGCAGTACTTC. Its protein is CASSPRSDSYEQYF.

The chain combines TRBV19 with TRBJ1-5; 9 positions match TRBD1. The CDR3 spans 15 residues. Germline values: CDR1 LNHDA, CDR2 SQIVND (reference sequence). The trim removed 6 bases at V and 7 bases at J, leaving 10 bases unmatched. In DNA, the CDR3 is TGTGCCAGTAGCGGTACAGGGGGCGCGGGACAGCCCCAGCATTTT. It codes for CASSGTGGAGQPQHF.

The chain is built from TRBV29-1 and TRBJ1-1; D is ambiguous. V was trimmed by 5 bases and J by 3 bases, leaving 10 bases between them. Germline CDR1 is SQVTM and CDR2 is ANQGSEA. CDR3 length equals 12 residues. CDR3 DNA: TGCAGCGTTAGGAACGGGGACACTGAAGCTTTCTTT. As protein: CSVRNGDTEAFF.

The V and J genes are TRBV5-4 and TRBJ2-1; 7 nucleotides agree with TRBD2. The J segment lost 0 bases and the V segment lost 4 bases, leaving 4 bases of the junction unmatched. The CDR3 is 15 residues long. Germline CDR1 reads SGHNT; CDR2 reads YYREEE (reference sequence). In nucleotides, the CDR3 is TGTGCCAGCAGCCCGACTAGCCCCTCCTACAATGAGCAGTTCTTC. The encoded protein is CASSPTSPSYNEQFF.

The V and J genes are TRBV30 and TRBJ2-5; a possible D gene is TRBD1 (7 bases). V lost 3 bases and J 4 bases, leaving 12 bases between the germline ends. The germline V gene encodes CDR1 GTSNPN and CDR2 SVGIG (reference sequence). The CDR3 runs 13 residues. The CDR3: CAWSLQGGETQYF. CDR3 nucleotide sequence: TGTGCCTGGAGCCTTCAGGGGGGAGAGACCCAGTACTTC.

This clone turned up a few times. The rearrangement links TRBV6-5 to TRBJ2-3; D is possibly TRBD1 or TRBD2 (5 bases each). V was shortened by 5 bases and J by 2 bases, with 11 bases between the two germline ends. Germline CDR1 MNHEY, CDR2 SVGAGI. The CDR3 is 14 amino acids. DNA for the CDR3: TGTGCCAGCAGTCCGGGACGGACCACAGATACGCAGTATTTT. Translation: CASSPGRTTDTQYF.

This clone was seen a few times. V and J are TRBV30 and TRBJ1-2; the D is unclear. Germline V CDR1 and CDR2: GTSNPN, SVGIG (reference sequence). The CDR3 runs to 12 residues. V was shortened by 2 bases and J by 1 base, with 5 bases between the two germline ends. CDR3 bases: TGTGCCTGGAGTACCAGTAACTATGGCTACACCTTC. This translates into CAWSTSNYGYTF.

The table lists this clone with a few counts. The genes are TRBV2 and TRBJ1-5, with 7 nucleotides matching TRBD1. With V trimmed by 7 bases and J by 11 bases, 8 bases remained unmatched. CDR3 length: 12 residues. Germline V gene sequence: CDR1 SNHLY, CDR2 FYNNEI. The CDR3 DNA reads as TGTGCCAGCAACACCTTGACAGGGTCCCAGCATTTT. This encodes CASNTLTGSQHF.

The CDR3 DNA is TGTGCCATCAGTGAAAACAGGGACAATCAGCCCCAGCATTTT. Translated, it gives CAISENRDNQPQHF. The chain joins TRBV10-3 to TRBJ1-5; maybe TRBD1 (6 bases). V gave up 3 bases and J gave up 3 bases, with 9 bases separating them. From germline, CDR1 is ENHRY and CDR2 SYGVKD. This CDR3 spans 14 amino acids.

The chain links TRBV18 to TRBJ2-1, with D perhaps matching TRBD1 (5 bases). With 3 bases removed from V and 0 bases from J, the gap between germline ends came to 9 bases. The germline gives CDR1 KGHSH, CDR2 LQKENI. CDR3 length: 15 residues. CDR3 nucleotide sequence: TGTGCCAGCTCACCGCAGGGAAGCTCCTACAATGAGCAGTTCTTC. It encodes CASSPQGSSYNEQFF.

The chain is built from TRBV18 and TRBJ2-7, with 7 bases lining up with TRBD1. V shed 2 bases and J 2 bases; nucleotides not matched to a gene: 0. The CDR3 loop spans 13 amino acids. Germline CDR1 and CDR2: KGHSH and LQKENI. The CDR3, as DNA: TGTGCCAGCTCACCAGGGACAGCCTACGAGCAGTACTTC. Translation gives CASSPGTAYEQYF.

The chain links TRBV2 to TRBJ2-5; D uncertain. The CDR3 runs to 15 residues. Germline assignment: CDR1 SNHLY and CDR2 FYNNEI. With 3 bases removed from V and 2 bases from J, the gap between germline ends came to 13 bases. CDR3: CASSEEETPQETQYF. CDR3 DNA: TGTGCCAGCAGTGAGGAAGAGACGCCTCAAGAGACCCAGTACTTC.

The J gene is TRBJ2-7, the V gene TRBV5-1; D gene ambiguous. The ends were cut back, 2 bases at V and 0 bases at J, with 9 bases in the middle. The CDR3 is made up of 14 amino acids. CDR1 and CDR2 from the germline V gene are SGHRS and YFSETQ. CDR3 coding DNA: TGCGCCAGCAGCTTTCTTCCAGACTCCTACGAGCAGTACTTC. This sequence encodes CASSFLPDSYEQYF.

The chain links TRBV5-1 to TRBJ2-7, with 7 nucleotides matching TRBD1. V was pared by 4 bases and J by 5 bases, with 3 bases of the junction left unmatched. Germline CDR1 and CDR2: SGHRS and YFSETQ. CDR3 length: 12 residues. The CDR3 DNA sequence: TGCGCCAGCAGCCGGGACAGCCACGAGCAGTACTTC. Translation: CASSRDSHEQYF.

There are a few counts of this clone. The chain is built from TRBV19 and TRBJ2-2; 7 positions match TRBD1. Germline CDR1 reads LNHDA; CDR2 reads SQIVND (reference sequence). Trimming at V came to 5 bases and at J to 7 bases, leaving 13 bases not matched to a gene. This CDR3 is 16 amino acids long. CDR3 loop: CASSPRRGGQFGELFF. DNA of the CDR3: TGTGCCAGTAGTCCCCGGAGAGGGGGACAGTTCGGGGAGCTGTTTTTT. Filled out from reference TRBV19 and TRBJ2-2, the complete variable domain reads DGGITQSPKYLFRKEGQNVTLSCEQNLNHDAMYWYRQDPGQGLRLIYYSQIVNDFQKGDIAEGYSVSREKKESFPLTVTSAQKNPTAFYLCASSPRRGGQFGELFFGEGSRLTVL.